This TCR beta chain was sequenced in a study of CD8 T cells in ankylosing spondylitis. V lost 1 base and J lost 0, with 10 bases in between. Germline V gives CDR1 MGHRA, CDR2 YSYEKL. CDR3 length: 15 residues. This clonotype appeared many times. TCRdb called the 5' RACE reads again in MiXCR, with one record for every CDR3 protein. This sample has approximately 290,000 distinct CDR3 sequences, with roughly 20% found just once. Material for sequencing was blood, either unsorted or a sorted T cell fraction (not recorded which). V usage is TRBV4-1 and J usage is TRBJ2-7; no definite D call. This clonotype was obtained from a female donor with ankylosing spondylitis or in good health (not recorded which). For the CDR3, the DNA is TGCGCCAGCAGCCAAGCCAGCTTTAGCTCCTACGAGCAGTACTTC. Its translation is CASSQASFSSYEQYF.